The clone carrying this T cell receptor beta chain was seen only a few times. No antigen is known for it. Unique molecular identifiers tagged the TCRbeta library. TCRdb redid the calling of the PCR reads with MiXCR, one entry per CDR3 protein. This table has approximately 400,000 distinct CDR3 sequences, under 20% appearing once. The entry originates in a study of T-cell reconstitution after alpha-beta-depleted transplantation in children. Study-level points and caveats: In patients about two months after transplant, alpha-beta T cells reportedly arose from several hundred expanded graft clones. From surviving recipient T cells and thymic progenitors came the high day-60 TCRbeta diversity observed in some patients.

CDR3 length: 15 residues. Trimming removed 1 base from V and 3 bases from J; junction bases left unmatched: 0. The germline CDR1 and CDR2 sequences are MGHRA and YSYEKL. The receptor was isolated from a boy in the first two years of life who had a stem cell transplant for Wiskott-Aldrich syndrome, so the T cells may come from the graft donor. Source: PBMCs, mostly from graft donor cells, taken 360 days after TCRalphabeta/CD19-depleted stem cell transplant. The gene calls are TRBV4-1 and TRBJ2-1; the match to TRBD2 covers 10 bases. CDR3 DNA: TGCGCCAGCAGCCAAGGGACTAGCGGCTACAATGAGCAGTTCTTC. Translating gives CASSQGTSGYNEQFF.